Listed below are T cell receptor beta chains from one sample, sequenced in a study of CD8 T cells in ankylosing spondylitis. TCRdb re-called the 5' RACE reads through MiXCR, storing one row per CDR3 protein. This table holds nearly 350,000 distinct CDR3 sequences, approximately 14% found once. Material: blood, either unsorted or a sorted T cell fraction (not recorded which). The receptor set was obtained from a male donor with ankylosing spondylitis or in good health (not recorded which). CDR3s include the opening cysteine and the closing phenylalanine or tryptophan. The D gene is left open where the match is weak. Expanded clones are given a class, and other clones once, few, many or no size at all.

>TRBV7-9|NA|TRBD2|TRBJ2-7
TGTGCCAGCAGCTTGAGGGCGGGAGACGAGCAGTACTTC
CASSLRAGDEQYF
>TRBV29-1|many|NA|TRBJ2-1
TGCAGCGTACACCGGGACAACTCCTACAATGAGCAGTTCTTC
CSVHRDNSYNEQFF
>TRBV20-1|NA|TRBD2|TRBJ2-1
TGCAGTGCTCGACTAGCGGGGGGCAAAAGCTCCTACAATGAGCAGTTCTTC
CSARLAGGKSSYNEQFF
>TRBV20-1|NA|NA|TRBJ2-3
TGCAGTGCTAGAGATTTGGTAGCGGCCCGGGGGGATACGCAGTATTTT
CSARDLVAARGDTQYF
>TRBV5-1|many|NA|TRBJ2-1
TGCGCCAGCAGCTTGAACAGGGCCCTCTACAATGAGCAGTTCTTC
CASSLNRALYNEQFF
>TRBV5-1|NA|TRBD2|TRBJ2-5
TGCGCCAGCAGCCCCGGACTAGCGGGAGGCGAGACCCAGTACTTC
CASSPGLAGGETQYF
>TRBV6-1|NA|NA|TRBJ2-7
TGTGCCAGCAGTGTTGGCAGGGCGGGCGAGCAGTACTTC
CASSVGRAGEQYF
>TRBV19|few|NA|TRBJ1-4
TGTGCCAGTAGTCCGATAACAGGGTATAATGAAAAACTGTTTTTT
CASSPITGYNEKLFF
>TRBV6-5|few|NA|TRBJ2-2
TGTGCCAGCAGTTACTGGACTACCGGGGAGCTGTTTTTT
CASSYWTTGELFF
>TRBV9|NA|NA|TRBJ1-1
TGTGCCAGCAGCGAGGGCGCCCGGGGCACTGAAGCTTTCTTT
CASSEGARGTEAFF
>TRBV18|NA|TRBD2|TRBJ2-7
TGTGCCAGCTCACCAGGGGGGGTAAGCTCCTACGAGCAGTACTTC
CASSPGGVSSYEQYF
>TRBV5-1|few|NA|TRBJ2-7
TGCGCCAGCAGCTTGGCGGCCAGGGAGAACTACGAGCAGTACTTC
CASSLAARENYEQYF
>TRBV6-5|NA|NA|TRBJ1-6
TGTGCCAGCAGTTTGGGGACAAAGGCACCCCTCCACTTT
CASSLGTKAPLHF
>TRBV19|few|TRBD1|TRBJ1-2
TGTGCCAGTAGTATGAGGGGGCGAAACTACACCTTC
CASSMRGRNYTF
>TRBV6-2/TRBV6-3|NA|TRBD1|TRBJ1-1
TGTGCCAGCAGCGGTGGACAGGGGGATCTTATGAACACTGAAGCTTTCTTT
CASSGGQGDLMNTEAFF
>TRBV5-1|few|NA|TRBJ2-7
TGCGCCAGCAGCGCAGACAGGCCTTCCTACGAGCAGTACTTC
CASSADRPSYEQYF
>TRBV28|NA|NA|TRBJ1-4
TGTGCCAGCAGCTTGAGGGCTCTTAATGAAAAACTGTTTTTT
CASSLRALNEKLFF
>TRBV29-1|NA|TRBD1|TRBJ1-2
TGCAGCGGGGGGGACAGGGAGAACTATGGCTACACCTTC
CSGGDRENYGYTF
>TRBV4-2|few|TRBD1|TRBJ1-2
TGTGCCAGCAGCCGAATAGTAGGGACAGGGAACTATGGCTACACCTTC
CASSRIVGTGNYGYTF
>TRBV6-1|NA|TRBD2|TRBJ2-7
TGTGCCAGCAGTGCCGGACTAGCCTCCAGGGAGCAGTACTTC
CASSAGLASREQYF
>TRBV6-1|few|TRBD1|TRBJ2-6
TGTGCCAGCAGGAGGGACAGTTACTCTGGGGCCAACGTCCTGACTTTC
CASRRDSYSGANVLTF
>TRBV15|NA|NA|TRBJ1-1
TGTGCCACCAGCCGAGACAGGACTCCGAACACTGAAGCTTTCTTT
CATSRDRTPNTEAFF
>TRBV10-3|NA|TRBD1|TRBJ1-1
TGTGCCATCATCGGACAGGAAAACACTGAAGCTTTCTTT
CAIIGQENTEAFF
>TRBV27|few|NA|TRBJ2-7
TGTGCCAGCTCGGGACACCCCTCCTACGAGCAGTACTTC
CASSGHPSYEQYF
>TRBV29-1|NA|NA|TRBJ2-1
TGCAGCGTTGAATACAGTTGGAATGAGCAGTTCTTC
CSVEYSWNEQFF
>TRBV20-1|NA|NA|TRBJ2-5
TGCAGTGCTAGACCAGGGACTCAAGAGACCCAGTACTTC
CSARPGTQETQYF
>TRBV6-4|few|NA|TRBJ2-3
TGTGCCAGCAGTGTACGAGGGAACGGGGATACGCAGTATTTT
CASSVRGNGDTQYF
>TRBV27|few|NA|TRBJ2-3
TGTGCCAGCCTTCCCCGCCGATGGGGCAGGGTAGGAGATACGCAGTATTTT
CASLPRRWGRVGDTQYF
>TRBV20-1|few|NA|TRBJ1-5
TGCAGTGCTACAGGGACAAACCATCAGCCCCAGCATTTT
CSATGTNHQPQHF
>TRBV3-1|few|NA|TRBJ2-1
TGTGCCAGCAGTCTCAGTCCCTTACCCTCCGGGGGTGAGCAGTTCTTC
CASSLSPLPSGGEQFF
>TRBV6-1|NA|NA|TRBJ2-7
TGTGCCAGCACCCTCGACAGATTCTACGAGCAGTACTTC
CASTLDRFYEQYF
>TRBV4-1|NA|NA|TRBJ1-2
TGCGCCAGCAGCCAAGATCAGACTAACTATGGCTACACCTTC
CASSQDQTNYGYTF
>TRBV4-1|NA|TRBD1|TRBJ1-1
TGCGCCAGCAGCCAGGGACAGGGGAGAGGCACTGAAGCTTTCTTT
CASSQGQGRGTEAFF
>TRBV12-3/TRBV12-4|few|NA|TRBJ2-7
TGTGCCAGCAGTACTACAGGGATGCAGTACTTC
CASSTTGMQYF
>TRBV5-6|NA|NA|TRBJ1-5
TGTGCCAGCAGCCGGGAGGGGCAGCCCCAGCATTTT
CASSREGQPQHF
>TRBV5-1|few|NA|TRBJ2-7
TGCGCCAGCAGCTCCAGGGAGGGGGCGAGGGACGAGCAGTACTTC
CASSSREGARDEQYF
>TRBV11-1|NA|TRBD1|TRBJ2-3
TGTGCCAGCAGCCCGGACAGGGTAGTTCCAGATACGCAGTATTTT
CASSPDRVVPDTQYF
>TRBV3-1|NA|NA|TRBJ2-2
TGTGCCAGCAGCCGGGGGCGAAACACCGGGGAGCTGTTTTTT
CASSRGRNTGELFF